This record concerns one TCR beta chain sequence. This was the immunoSEQ v3 assay. The method was immunoSEQ multiplex PCR; TCRdb's version includes in-frame clones alone and lacks a portion of them. Altogether roughly 57,000 clones are present, approximately 80% being singletons, with the ten largest covering approximately 3%. Stated time point: pre-treatment sample, taken before nivolumab and TIL therapy. The data were taken from a study of TIL therapy for anti-PD-1-resistant metastatic lung cancer. Across the study: A few tumors were EGFR-mutant and two were ALK-rearranged.

This CDR3 has 16 residues. V lost 3 bases and J 0 bases, leaving 13 bases between the germline ends. Germline V gives CDR1 SGHRS, CDR2 YFSETQ. The source is a person aged 25 to 85 with non-small cell lung cancer. Specimen: blood, collected at baseline. The chain links TRBV5-1 to TRBJ1-3; D is unclear. The CDR3 sequence: CASSSTATSSGNTIYF. The CDR3 DNA sequence: TGCGCCAGCAGCTCAACGGCCACAAGCTCTGGAAACACCATATATTTT. Full variable domain (rest looked up from reference TRBV5-1 and TRBJ1-3): KAGVTQTPRYLIKTRGQQVTLSCSPISGHRSVSWYQQTPGQGLQFLFEYFSETQRNKGNFPGRFSGRQFSNSRSEMNVSTLELGDSALYLCASSSTATSSGNTIYFGEGSWLTVV.